The T cell receptor (beta chain) described here comes from a study of cytomegalovirus exposure and HLA in healthy donors. PCR amplification relied on 60 Vbeta primers (plus 13 Jbeta primers). Produced via immunoSEQ multiplex PCR; TCRdb's table is partial and in-frame only. The data include around 58,000 clones; the top ten clones carry roughly 9%. The sample consisted of PBMCs. This receptor was identified in a man aged 50 to 59 in good health and CMV-seropositive.

CDR3 nucleotides: TGTGCCAGCTCACCAATCGGTACAGGGGGCGCCTATGGCTACACCTTC. This codes for CASSPIGTGGAYGYTF. The chain employs TRBV18 and TRBJ1-2; 9 positions agree with TRBD1. Germline values: CDR1 KGHSH, CDR2 LQKENI. V was pared by 2 bases and J by 4 bases, with 8 bases of the junction left unmatched. The CDR3 is 16 residues long.